This T cell receptor (beta chain) is from a study of Graves' ophthalmopathy and Graves' hyperthyroidism listed by TCRdb under 2018. Describing the broader study: Stable hyperthyroidism was defined as no progression to ophthalmopathy within 18 months of follow-up. To tell Graves' ophthalmopathy apart from Graves' hyperthyroidism, and to predict which patients would progress to ophthalmopathy, the study relied on TCR beta repertoire signatures. In total, 135 blood samples were TCR-sequenced: fewer than 50 ophthalmopathy, some 80 hyperthyroidism and some 17 hyperthyroidism-to-ophthalmopathy patients. A discovery set of 100 patients (43 ophthalmopathy, 57 stable hyperthyroidism) was enrolled to explore V-J signatures distinguishing ophthalmopathy from hyperthyroidism. The independent validation cohort included approximately 19 hyperthyroidism patients plus 17 patients who later progressed from hyperthyroidism to ophthalmopathy. In more than five hyperthyroidism patients, the T-cell repertoires found in thyroid tissue were compared with those found in blood. Once sampling was done, hyperthyroidism patients were given methimazole at a starting dose of 30 mg daily, while ophthalmopathy patients were given high-dose intravenous methylprednisolone. What the study reported, not specific to this receptor: In validation, the model predicted ophthalmopathy progression with about 71% sensitivity and around 72% specificity; roughly 12 predicted patients were CT-confirmed with GO in a median of approximately six months. In cross-validation, the 13-signature model distinguished ophthalmopathy from stable hyperthyroidism with about 87% sensitivity and almost 83% specificity, and in the test set the corresponding values were approximately 80% and 68%. Among expanded thyroid clonotypes with frequency above 0.001, most also showed up in blood, which suggests that blood repertoires may reflect the thyroid immune response. No statistical method was used to predetermine the sample size, and group allocation was not hidden from the investigators.

Patients with hyperthyroidism were aged 18 to 65 years, had been newly diagnosed, and had a disease duration of less than 2 months. Anyone with other autoimmune diseases, uncontrolled infections, pregnancy or lactation was excluded from the study. Clinical symptoms, serum thyroxine, TRAb, thyroid ultrasound and orbital computed tomography formed the basis of the diagnosis. Trizol reagent was used to extract the total RNA, and its quality was then checked on an Agilent 2100 Bioanalyzer. For repertoire sequencing, the TCR beta CDR3 regions were amplified from RNA transcripts. The first round of RT-PCR was done with HTBI primers and the Qiagen OneStep RT-PCR kit, and was followed by a second round of multiplex PCR, then size selection and purification. Libraries were sequenced paired-end with 100 bp reads on an Illumina HiSeq2000. The paper's data handling went like this. SOAPnuke was used for read processing, and reads with adapters, uncalled bases, a mean Phred below 15, or no exact constant-primer or identifier match were discarded. COPE v1.2.5 was used to merge high-quality paired reads. Unique nucleotide sequences were defined as clonotypes and aligned to IMGT TRB V, D and J references using MiTCR v1.1. The analysis was limited to V-J combinations with a frequency above 0.0001, which together covered 99.2% of repertoires. A TCR clonal expansion and chaos score per V-J combination was defined as the ratio of F50 clonal expansion to chaos observed in the TCRdist matrix. Welch's t-statistics and random forest were used to narrow the features down to 13 V-J combinations, which were then fed into a naive Bayes classifier. Thyroid-blood repertoire similarity was quantified with the Morisita-Horn index. Starting from the raw public reads, TCRdb applied fastp trimming at Q25, assembled clones with MiXCR and retained in-frame beta chains. CDR3 protein duplicates are merged, each entry listing the most common genes and DNA. The authors' filters were not applied to this entry. The sample records around 1,000,000 distinct CDR3 sequences, about 40% of which are singletons. 11% of the sample goes to the ten largest clones.

In the case of this clonotype: The target of this receptor is not known. The input lacks base qualities; no much larger clone sits a single base away.

CDR1 and CDR2, per the germline V gene, are SGHVS and FNYEAQ. The CDR3 covers 13 residues, taking in both the cysteine and the phenylalanine. The retained sequence is limited to the CDR3, 39 bases, with the frame set at the first base. The junction shows trimming of 4 bases on V and 7 bases on J, plus 11 bases between the germline ends. The source material was peripheral blood or thyroid tissue (not recorded which). The receptor was isolated from an adult man with Graves' hyperthyroidism. The rearrangement joined TRBV7-6 to TRBJ1-3; a weak D assignment points to TRBD1 (5 bases agree). The CDR3 amino acid sequence is: CASSSRRANTIYF. The DNA is as follows: TGTGCCAGCAGCTCCCGCAGGGCCAACACCATATATTTT.